The clone carrying this TCR beta chain was detected a few times. The sample is drawn from a study of blood T cells in healthy people across ages. It was with a sample-barcoded 5' primer and a J-beta primer mix that a second PCR of about 6 to 12 cycles was run. Each CDR3 protein gets one entry after TCRdb re-called the 5' RACE reads with MiXCR. The sample lists approximately 800,000 distinct CDR3 sequences, roughly 35% seen once, with 10% to 15% in the top ten. Sequencing was performed on blood. The TCR comes from a man younger than 30 in good health.

In DNA, the CDR3 is TGCAGTGCTACCCGGAATCAGCCCCAGCATTTT. This gives the protein CSATRNQPQHF. The rearrangement joins TRBV20-1 to TRBJ1-5; D is unclear. The CDR3 has 11 residues. Trimming left V 4 bases short and J 4 bases short, with 5 bases between. Per the germline V gene, CDR1 is DFQATT and CDR2 is SNEGSKA (reference sequence).